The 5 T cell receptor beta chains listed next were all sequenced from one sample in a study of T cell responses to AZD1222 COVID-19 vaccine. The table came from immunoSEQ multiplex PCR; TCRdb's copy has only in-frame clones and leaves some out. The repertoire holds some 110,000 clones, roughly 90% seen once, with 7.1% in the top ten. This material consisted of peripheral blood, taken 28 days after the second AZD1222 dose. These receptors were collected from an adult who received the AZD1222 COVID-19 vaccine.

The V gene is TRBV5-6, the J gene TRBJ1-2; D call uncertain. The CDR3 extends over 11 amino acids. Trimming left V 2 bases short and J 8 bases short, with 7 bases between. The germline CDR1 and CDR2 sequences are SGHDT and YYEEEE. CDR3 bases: TGTGCCAGCAGCTTATCGCGGGGCTACACCTTC. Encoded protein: CASSLSRGYTF.

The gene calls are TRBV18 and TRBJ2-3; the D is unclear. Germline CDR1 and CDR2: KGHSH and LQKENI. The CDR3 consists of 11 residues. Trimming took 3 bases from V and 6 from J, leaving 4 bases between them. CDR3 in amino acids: CASSPLDTQYF. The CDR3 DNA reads TGTGCCAGCTCACCGCTGGATACGCAGTATTTT.

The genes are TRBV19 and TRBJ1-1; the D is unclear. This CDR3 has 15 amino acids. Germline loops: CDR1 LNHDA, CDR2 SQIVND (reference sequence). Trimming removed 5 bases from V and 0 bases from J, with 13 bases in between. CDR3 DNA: TGTGCCAGTAGTGCCCGGTTTACGTTGAACACTGAAGCTTTCTTT. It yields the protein CASSARFTLNTEAFF.

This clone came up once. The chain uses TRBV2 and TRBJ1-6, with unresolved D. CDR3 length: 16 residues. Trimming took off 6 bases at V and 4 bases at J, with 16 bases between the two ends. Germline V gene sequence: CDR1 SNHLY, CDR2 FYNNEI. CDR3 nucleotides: TGTGCCAGCAGGCCCGCCTGGGAGGCTTATAATTCACCCCTCCACTTT. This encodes CASRPAWEAYNSPLHF.

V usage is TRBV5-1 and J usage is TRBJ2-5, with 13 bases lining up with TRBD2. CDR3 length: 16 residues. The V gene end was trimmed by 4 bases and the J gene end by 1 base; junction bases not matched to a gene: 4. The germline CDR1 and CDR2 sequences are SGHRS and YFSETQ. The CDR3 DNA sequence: TGCGCCAGCAGCCCCCGACTAGCGGGAGGCCAAGAGACCCAGTACTTC. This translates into CASSPRLAGGQETQYF.